A single T cell receptor beta chain is shown here with its context. This table comes from immunoSEQ multiplex PCR, and its TCRdb copy is limited to in-frame clones, with some not included. The sample consists of a few million clones, more than 80% of them appearing once. This entry comes from a study of shared clonotypes between healthy human individuals. The ends were cut back, 4 bases at V and 1 base at J, with 10 bases in the middle. This CDR3 spans 15 amino acids. The germline V gene has CDR1 MGHDK and CDR2 SYGVNS. The receptor comes from a young man in good health. The sequencing input was naive CD4+ T cells sorted from blood. The subset was: CD45RA+ positively selected. The chain couples TRBV25-1 to TRBJ2-2; D might be TRBD2 (6 bases). In DNA form, the CDR3 reads TGTGCCAGCAGTGGCCGGGGGATGAACACCGGGGAGCTGTTTTTT. It codes for CASSGRGMNTGELFF.